This T cell receptor beta chain comes out of a study of T cells in Graves' hyperthyroidism and ophthalmopathy. Many counts were recorded for this clonotype. The antigen is not known. Notes on the study in general: The model forecast ophthalmopathy, anticipating it by a median around 6.4 months before onset.

Amplification of TCR beta CDR3 regions was performed using RNA transcripts as template. A first-round RT-PCR of the TCR CDR3 used the HTBI primer set. Each CDR3 protein is one row after TCRdb ran MiXCR on the multiplex PCR reads. The sample consists of around 300,000 distinct CDR3 sequences, 20% to 25% of them appearing once. Researchers barred patients who had uncontrolled infection, other autoimmune disease, pregnancy or lactation. Diagnoses rested on clinical symptoms, serum thyroxine and TRAb, thyroid ultrasound and orbital computed tomography. V dropped 2 bases and J dropped 1 base, with 12 bases sitting between them. CDR3 length: 15 amino acids.

The chain combines TRBV12-3 or TRBV12-4 with TRBJ2-7; the D gene is possibly TRBD1 (5 bases). Sequenced material: blood. This clonotype was sampled from a young man with Graves' ophthalmopathy. The CDR3 protein is CASSLKLGQSYEQYF. The CDR3 bases are TGTGCCAGCAGTTTAAAGTTAGGACAATCCTACGAGCAGTACTTC.